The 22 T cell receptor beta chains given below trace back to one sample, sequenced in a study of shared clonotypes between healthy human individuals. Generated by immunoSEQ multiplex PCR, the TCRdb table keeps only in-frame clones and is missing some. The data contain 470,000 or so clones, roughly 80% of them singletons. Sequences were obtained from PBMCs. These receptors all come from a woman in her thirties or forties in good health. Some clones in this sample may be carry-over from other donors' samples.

DNA of the CDR3: TGTGCCAGTCCCCCTAGGCGGGTTAACACCGGGGAGCTGTTTTTT. Its protein product is CASPPRRVNTGELFF. The rearrangement joins TRBV6-4 to TRBJ2-2, with D maybe TRBD2 (5 bases). Between the trimmed V and J ends, which lost 9 bases and 2 bases, there was a span of 16 bases. The CDR3 is 15 residues long. Germline-derived CDR1 and CDR2 are MRHNA and SNTAGT.

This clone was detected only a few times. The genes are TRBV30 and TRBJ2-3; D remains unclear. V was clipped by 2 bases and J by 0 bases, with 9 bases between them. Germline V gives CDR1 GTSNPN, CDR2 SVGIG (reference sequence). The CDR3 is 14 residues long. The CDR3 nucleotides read TGTGCCTGGAGTTCCGGGCTAAGCACAGATACGCAGTATTTT. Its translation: CAWSSGLSTDTQYF. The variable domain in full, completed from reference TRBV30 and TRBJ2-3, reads SQTIHQWPATLVQPVGSPLSLECTVEGTSNPNLYWYRQAAGRGLQLLFYSVGIGQISSEVPQNLSASRPQDRQFILSSKKLLLSDSGFYLCAWSSGLSTDTQYFGPGTRLTVL.

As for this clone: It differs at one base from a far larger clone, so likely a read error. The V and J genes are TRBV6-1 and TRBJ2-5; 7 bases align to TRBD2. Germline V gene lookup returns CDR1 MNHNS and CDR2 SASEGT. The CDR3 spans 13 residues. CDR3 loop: CASGRDEQGTQYF. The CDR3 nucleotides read TGTGCCAGCGGGAGGGACGAGCAAGGGACCCAGTACTTC.

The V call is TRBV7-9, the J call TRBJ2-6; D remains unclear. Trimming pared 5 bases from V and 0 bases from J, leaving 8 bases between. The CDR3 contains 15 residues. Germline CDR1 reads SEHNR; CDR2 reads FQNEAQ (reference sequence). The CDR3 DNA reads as TGTGCCAGCAGCACTGGTCCCTCTGGGGCCAACGTCCTGACTTTC. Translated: CASSTGPSGANVLTF.

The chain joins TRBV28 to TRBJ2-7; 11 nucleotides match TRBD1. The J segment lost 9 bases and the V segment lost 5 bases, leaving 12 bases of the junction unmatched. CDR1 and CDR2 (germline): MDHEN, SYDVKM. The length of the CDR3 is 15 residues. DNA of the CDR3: TGTGCCAGCAGTACCTGGGGGACAGGGGGAGGTTGGCAGTACTTC. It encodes CASSTWGTGGGWQYF.

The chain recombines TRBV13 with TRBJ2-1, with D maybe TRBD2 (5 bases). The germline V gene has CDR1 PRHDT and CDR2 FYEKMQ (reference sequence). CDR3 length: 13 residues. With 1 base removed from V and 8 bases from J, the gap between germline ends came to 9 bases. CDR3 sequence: CASSLERTYEQFF. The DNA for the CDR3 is TGTGCCAGCAGCTTAGAACGGACTTATGAGCAGTTCTTC.

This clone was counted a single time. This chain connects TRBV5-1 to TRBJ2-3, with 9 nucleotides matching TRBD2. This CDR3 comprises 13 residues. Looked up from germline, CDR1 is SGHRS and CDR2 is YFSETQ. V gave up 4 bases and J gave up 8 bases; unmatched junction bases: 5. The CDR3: CASSVLLAGTQYF. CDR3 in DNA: TGCGCCAGCAGCGTATTACTAGCGGGTACGCAGTATTTT.

This chain's CDR3 is CASSSRDGDSRHF. The CDR3 DNA reads TGTGCCAGCAGTTCCCGGGACGGCGACTCGAGGCATTTT. The rearrangement joins TRBV28 to TRBJ1-5; D is possibly TRBD1 (5 bases). V was clipped by 4 bases and J by 15 bases, with 19 bases between them. CDR1 and CDR2 from the germline V gene are MDHEN and SYDVKM. The length of the CDR3 is 13 residues.

The CDR3 loop reads CASSLSQGFAYEQYF. The CDR3 bases are TGTGCCAGCAGCTTAAGCCAGGGGTTCGCCTACGAGCAGTACTTC. The chain couples TRBV11-1 to TRBJ2-7; weak D call: TRBD1 (6 bases). V lost 2 bases to trimming and J lost 2 bases, with 13 bases between them. The CDR3 runs to 15 residues. Germline V lookup: CDR1 SGHAT, CDR2 FQDESV (reference sequence).

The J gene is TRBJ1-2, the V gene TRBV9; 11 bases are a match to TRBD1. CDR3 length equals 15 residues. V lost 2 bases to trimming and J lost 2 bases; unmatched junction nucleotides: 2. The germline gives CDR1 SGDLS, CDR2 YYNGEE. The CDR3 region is CASSVGQGDNYGYTF. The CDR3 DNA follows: TGTGCCAGCAGCGTGGGACAGGGGGACAACTATGGCTACACCTTC.

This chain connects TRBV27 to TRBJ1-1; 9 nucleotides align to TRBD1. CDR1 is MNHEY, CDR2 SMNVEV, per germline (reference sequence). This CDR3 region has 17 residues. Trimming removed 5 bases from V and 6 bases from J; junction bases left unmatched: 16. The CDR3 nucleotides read TGTGCCAGCAGTCCTGGACAGGGGAAACAGTCTCGGGCTGAAGCTTTCTTT. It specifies CASSPGQGKQSRAEAFF.

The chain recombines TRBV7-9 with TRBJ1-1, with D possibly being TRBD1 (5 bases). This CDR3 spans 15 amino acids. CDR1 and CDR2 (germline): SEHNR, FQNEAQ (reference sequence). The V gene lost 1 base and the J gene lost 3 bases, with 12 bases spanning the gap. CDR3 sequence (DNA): TGTGCCAGCAGCTTAGGTCGACAGAGATACACTGAAGCTTTCTTT. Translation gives CASSLGRQRYTEAFF.

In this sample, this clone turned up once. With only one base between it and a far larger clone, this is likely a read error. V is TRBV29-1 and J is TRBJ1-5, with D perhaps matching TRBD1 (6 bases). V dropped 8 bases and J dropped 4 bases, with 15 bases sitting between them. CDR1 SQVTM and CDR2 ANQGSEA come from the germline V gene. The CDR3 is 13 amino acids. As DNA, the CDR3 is TGCAGCATTGCCCAGGGGCCAAATCAGCCCCAGCATTTT. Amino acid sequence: CSIAQGPNQPQHF. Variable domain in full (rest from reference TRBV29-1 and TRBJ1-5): SAVISQKPSRDICQRGTSLTIQCQVDSQVTMMFWYRQQPGQSLTLIATANQGSEATYESGFVIDKFPISRPNLTFSTLTVSNMSPEDSSIYLCSIAQGPNQPQHFGDGTRLSIL.

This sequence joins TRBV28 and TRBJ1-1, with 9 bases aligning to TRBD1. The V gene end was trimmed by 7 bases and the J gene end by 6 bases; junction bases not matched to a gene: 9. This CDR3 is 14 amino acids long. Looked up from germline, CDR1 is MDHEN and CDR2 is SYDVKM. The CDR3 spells CASTGQGRSAEAFF. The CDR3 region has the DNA TGTGCCAGCACCGGACAGGGGCGTTCCGCTGAAGCTTTCTTT.

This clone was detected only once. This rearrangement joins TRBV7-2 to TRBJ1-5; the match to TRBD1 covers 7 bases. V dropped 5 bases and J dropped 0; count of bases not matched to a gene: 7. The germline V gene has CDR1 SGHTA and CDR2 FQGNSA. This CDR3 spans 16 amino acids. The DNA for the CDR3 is TGTGCCAGCAGCACTCGACAGGGTAATAGCAATCAGCCCCAGCATTTT. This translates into CASSTRQGNSNQPQHF.

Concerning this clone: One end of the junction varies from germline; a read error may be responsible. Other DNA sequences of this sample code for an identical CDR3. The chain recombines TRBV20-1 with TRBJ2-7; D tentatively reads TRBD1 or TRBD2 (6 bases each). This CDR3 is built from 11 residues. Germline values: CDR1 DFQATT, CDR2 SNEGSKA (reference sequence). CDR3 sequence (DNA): TGCAGTGCGAGAGGGGGGTACGAGCAGTACTTC. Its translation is CSARGGYEQYF.

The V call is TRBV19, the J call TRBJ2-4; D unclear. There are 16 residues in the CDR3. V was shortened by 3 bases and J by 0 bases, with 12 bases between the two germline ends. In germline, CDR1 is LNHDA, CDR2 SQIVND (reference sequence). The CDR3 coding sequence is TGTGCCAGTAGTATCGAGCGAGATCTAGCCAAAAACATTCAGTACTTC. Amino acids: CASSIERDLAKNIQYF.

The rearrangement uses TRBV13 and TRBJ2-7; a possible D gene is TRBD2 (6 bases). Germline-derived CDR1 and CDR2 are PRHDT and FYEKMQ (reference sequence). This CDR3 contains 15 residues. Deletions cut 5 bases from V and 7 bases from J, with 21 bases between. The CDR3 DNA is TGTGCCAGCAGCCCCTCCCGGCGGGACCGGGTGGAGCAGTACTTC. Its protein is CASSPSRRDRVEQYF.

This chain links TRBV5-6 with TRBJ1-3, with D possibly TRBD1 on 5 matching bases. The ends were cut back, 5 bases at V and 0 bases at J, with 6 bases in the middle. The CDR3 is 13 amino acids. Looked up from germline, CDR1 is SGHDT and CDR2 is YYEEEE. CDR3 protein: CASRGLSGNTIYF. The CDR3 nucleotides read TGTGCCAGCAGGGGACTCTCTGGAAACACCATATATTTT. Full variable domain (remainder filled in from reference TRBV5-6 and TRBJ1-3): DAGVTQSPTHLIKTRGQQVTLRCSPKSGHDTVSWYQQALGQGPQFIFQYYEEEERQRGNFPDRFSGHQFPNYSSELNVNALLLGDSALYLCASRGLSGNTIYFGEGSWLTVV.

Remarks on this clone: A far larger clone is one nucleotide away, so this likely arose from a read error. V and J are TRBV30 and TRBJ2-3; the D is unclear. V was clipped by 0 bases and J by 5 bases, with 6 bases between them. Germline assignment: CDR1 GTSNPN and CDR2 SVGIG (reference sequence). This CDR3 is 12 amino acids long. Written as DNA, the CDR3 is TGTGCCTGGAGTGTAGCTGTAGATACGCAGTATTTT. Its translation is CAWSVAVDTQYF.

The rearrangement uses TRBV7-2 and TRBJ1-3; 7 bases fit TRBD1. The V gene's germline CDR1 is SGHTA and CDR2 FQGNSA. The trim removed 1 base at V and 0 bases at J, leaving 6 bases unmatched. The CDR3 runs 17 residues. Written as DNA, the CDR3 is TGTGCCAGCAGCTTAGACGCGGGACAGAGCTCTGGAAACACCATATATTTT. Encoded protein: CASSLDAGQSSGNTIYF.

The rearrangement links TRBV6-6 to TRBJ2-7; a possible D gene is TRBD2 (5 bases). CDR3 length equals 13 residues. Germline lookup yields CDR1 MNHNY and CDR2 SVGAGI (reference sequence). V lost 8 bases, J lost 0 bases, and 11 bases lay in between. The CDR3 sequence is CASSRTDSYEQYF. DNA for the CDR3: TGTGCCAGCTCACGGACTGACTCCTACGAGCAGTACTTC.